This T cell receptor (beta chain) was captured by sequencing in a study of T cells in tumors after PD-1 blockade. Looking at the study overall: Excluded were patients with checkpoint blockade, immunosuppressants, or radiotherapy or other anti-cancer therapy within 4 weeks. Tumor samples averaged about 28,000 templates (range about 550-99,264) and 6,000 or so unique clonotypes. Study results and caveats: Clonal replacement appeared only between pre- and post-treatment samples.

Sequenced by immunoSEQ multiplex PCR; TCRdb stores in-frame clones only, minus some. Among fewer than 6,500 clones listed, approximately 64% were seen once. Germline CDR1 and CDR2: MNHEY and SVGAGI. Trimming removed 6 bases from V and 11 bases from J, with 14 bases in between. The CDR3 spans 12 residues. A word on this clone: What it binds is not known.

This specimen consisted of tumor tissue, obtained before anti-PD-1 treatment. The clonotype originates from a human donor with basal cell carcinoma. The rearrangement links TRBV6-5 to TRBJ2-4; possibly TRBD1 or TRBD2 for D (6 bases each). The CDR3 nucleotides are TGTGCCAGCAGCGTATCGGGGGCCGTTCAGTACTTC. Encoded protein: CASSVSGAVQYF.